This TCR beta chain was recovered during a study of identical twins. CDR1 is SGHVS and CDR2 is FQNEAQ in the germline V gene. The CDR3 covers 16 residues. V lost 4 bases to trimming and J lost 3 bases; unmatched junction nucleotides: 5. This clonotype has ten or more counts. Its antigen is unknown. MiXCR, applied by TCRdb to the 5' RACE reads, yields one record per CDR3 protein. Of 260,000 or so distinct CDR3 sequences listed, about 7.5% are singletons. Study-level findings and limits: Zero-insertion analyses were open to partial confounding by invariant MAIT and iNKT cells.

Another study also made use of these data, one on yellow fever vaccine responses in identical twins. This second study notes: Twins reportedly mounted vaccine T cell responses that seemed partly convergent, partly personalized.

The sequenced sample was CD8+ T cells sorted from blood. The rearrangement uses TRBV7-8 and TRBJ2-1, with 11 nucleotides matching TRBD2. The sequence was collected from a woman between 18 and 29 years old in good health. The CDR3 loop is CASSYSSGRFYNEQFF. DNA of the CDR3: TGTGCCAGCAGCTACTCTAGCGGGAGGTTCTACAATGAGCAGTTCTTC.